These 28 T cell receptor beta chains originate from one sample sequenced in a study of STAT3 mutations in large granular lymphocyte leukemia. These receptors are not linked to any known antigen. Findings and limits, study-wide: At least one immunodominant TCR beta clonotype appeared in every T-cell large granular lymphocyte leukemia patient.

Produced via immunoSEQ multiplex PCR; TCRdb's table is partial and in-frame only. Altogether approximately 42,000 clones are present, about 81% being singletons, with the ten largest covering approximately 0.41%. The specimen was PBMCs. The receptors shown here come from a human donor with T large granular lymphocyte leukemia. Some clones in this sample may be carry-over from other donors' samples.

CDR3 coding DNA: TGTGCCAGCAGTTACACGTGGGCGGACCAAGAGACCCAGTACTTC. This encodes CASSYTWADQETQYF. The chain joins TRBV6-5 to TRBJ2-5; D is ambiguous. The CDR3 runs to 15 residues. The germline V gene encodes CDR1 MNHEY and CDR2 SVGAGI. Between the trimmed V and J ends, which lost 2 bases and 0 bases, there was a span of 10 bases.

This rearrangement joins TRBV27 to TRBJ2-5, with unresolved D. Trimming removed 4 bases at V and 2 bases at J, with 8 bases between. CDR1 and CDR2 from the germline V gene are MNHEY and SMNVEV (reference sequence). The CDR3 loop spans 13 amino acids. CDR3 sequence: CASSYRSQETQYF. Here the CDR3 DNA reads TGTGCCAGCAGTTACAGATCACAAGAGACCCAGTACTTC.

The rearrangement joins TRBV27 to TRBJ2-1; TRBD2 might be the D (6 bases). V was trimmed by 7 bases and J by 10 bases, leaving 14 bases between them. The CDR3 runs 12 residues. In germline, CDR1 is MNHEY, CDR2 SMNVEV (reference sequence). The CDR3 DNA is TGTGCCAGCACCTCCCCGGGGGTCGAGCAGTTCTTC. Its translation is CASTSPGVEQFF.

This clone was picked up one time. Other DNA variants within this sample encode the same CDR3. V and J are TRBV27 and TRBJ2-3; the D is unclear. The V end was cut by 4 bases, the J end by 3 bases, with 2 bases between. The CDR3 totals 11 residues. Germline V CDR1 and CDR2: MNHEY, SMNVEV (reference sequence). The CDR3 region is CASSSTDTQYF. CDR3 in DNA: TGTGCCAGCAGTTCAACAGATACGCAGTATTTT.

The chain has TRBV25-1 and TRBJ1-3; D is undetermined. Trimming left V 1 base short and J 6 bases short, with 13 bases between. In germline, CDR1 is MGHDK, CDR2 SYGVNS. This CDR3 spans 15 amino acids. DNA of the CDR3: TGTGCCAGCAGTGAATTTCGGGGAATTGAAAACACCATATATTTT. It codes for CASSEFRGIENTIYF.

This clone came up once. The chain employs TRBV4-2 and TRBJ1-5; D call uncertain. Germline V gene data show CDR1 as LGHNA and CDR2 as YNFKEQ. With 4 bases removed from V and 0 bases from J, the gap between germline ends came to 1 base. This CDR3 is built from 12 residues. The CDR3 DNA sequence: TGTGCCAGCAGCCGTAGCAATCAGCCCCAGCATTTT. Residues: CASSRSNQPQHF.

The chain recombines TRBV2 with TRBJ1-6; TRBD1 matches at 11 bases. This CDR3 has 14 residues. CDR1 is SNHLY, CDR2 FYNNEI, per germline. The CDR3 loop reads CGGGTGTGGSPLHF. CDR3 nucleotide sequence: TGTGGTGGGGGAACCGGGACAGGGGGATCACCCCTCCACTTT.

The chain is built from TRBV18 and TRBJ1-2; 8 positions match TRBD1. V was clipped by 1 base and J by 3 bases; unmatched bases: 4. Germline V gene data show CDR1 as KGHSH and CDR2 as LQKENI. CDR3 length: 15 residues. CDR3 sequence: CASSPLQGVDYGYTF. CDR3 nucleotide sequence: TGTGCCAGCTCACCACTACAGGGGGTCGACTATGGCTACACCTTC.

V and J are TRBV27 and TRBJ1-6; 9 bases align to TRBD1. The germline V gene has CDR1 MNHEY and CDR2 SMNVEV (reference sequence). The junction had 2 bases not matched to a gene; V was cut back by 8 bases and J by 6 bases. This CDR3 region has 13 residues. CDR3 loop: CASGQGTNSPLHF. The CDR3 coding sequence is TGTGCCAGCGGACAGGGGACTAATTCACCCCTCCACTTT.

The chain uses TRBV29-1 and TRBJ2-3, with a tentative D call TRBD2 (5 bases). This CDR3 is built from 11 residues. Trimming shortened V by 6 bases and J by 10 bases, and 14 bases separated the two germline ends. Germline V gene sequence: CDR1 SQVTM, CDR2 ANQGSEA. Here the CDR3 reads CSVGSPGSQYF. CDR3 DNA: TGCAGCGTGGGGAGTCCAGGCTCGCAGTATTTT.

The chain has TRBV18 and TRBJ2-3, with D perhaps matching TRBD1 or TRBD2 (5 bases each). The germline gives CDR1 KGHSH, CDR2 LQKENI. The CDR3 consists of 15 residues. V was clipped by 4 bases and J by 0 bases, with 11 bases between them. CDR3: CASSLGTASTDTQYF. Here the CDR3 DNA reads TGTGCCAGCTCACTCGGGACGGCTAGCACAGATACGCAGTATTTT.

The rearrangement uses TRBV7-9 and TRBJ2-5; D unresolved. Germline CDR1 is SEHNR and CDR2 is FQNEAQ (reference sequence). Trimming left V 0 bases short and J 5 bases short, with 4 bases between. The CDR3 is made up of 12 amino acids. CDR3 amino acids: CASSLALETQYF. The CDR3 DNA sequence: TGTGCCAGCAGCTTAGCGTTGGAGACCCAGTACTTC.

In DNA form, the CDR3 reads TGTGCCAGCAGCTTGAGCTGGGGACTAGCGGGGGTCAATGAGCAGTTCTTC. This gives the protein CASSLSWGLAGVNEQFF. This chain connects TRBV5-6 to TRBJ2-1, with TRBD2 identical over 14 bases. This CDR3 has 17 amino acids. The V and J ends lost 1 base and 6 bases, in that order; junction bases with no gene match: 6. Germline CDR1 and CDR2: SGHDT and YYEEEE.

V and J are TRBV27 and TRBJ1-5, with TRBD1 matching 7 bases. Trimming removed 6 bases from V and 5 bases from J; junction bases left unmatched: 1. Germline-derived CDR1 and CDR2 are MNHEY and SMNVEV (reference sequence). This CDR3 spans 12 amino acids. The CDR3 here is CASRDRDQPQHF. The CDR3 coding sequence is TGTGCCAGCAGAGACAGGGATCAGCCCCAGCATTTT.

This chain joins TRBV18 and TRBJ2-3, with 7 bases matching TRBD1. There are 16 residues in the CDR3. V shed 0 bases and J 1 base; nucleotides not matched to a gene: 4. Germline V gives CDR1 KGHSH, CDR2 LQKENI. The CDR3 sequence: CASSPPATGGTDTQYF. The CDR3 region has the DNA TGTGCCAGCTCACCACCTGCAACAGGGGGCACAGATACGCAGTATTTT.

This sequence joins TRBV19 and TRBJ2-1; D gene ambiguous. V dropped 4 bases and J dropped 4 bases, with 8 bases sitting between them. The length of the CDR3 is 13 residues. The V gene's germline CDR1 is LNHDA and CDR2 SQIVND (reference sequence). CDR3 DNA sequence: TGTGCCAGTAGTAAGGATCAGTACAATGAGCAGTTCTTC. Protein product: CASSKDQYNEQFF.

This clone was detected only a few times. The CDR3 DNA reads as TGCGCCAGCAGCTCGGGTAACTCCTACAATGAGCAGTTCTTC. Translation gives CASSSGNSYNEQFF. V and J are TRBV5-1 and TRBJ2-1; D ambiguous. Trimming removed 3 bases from V and 0 bases from J, with 7 bases in between. The germline gives CDR1 SGHRS, CDR2 YFSETQ. CDR3 length: 14 residues.

This clone has only a few counts. Additional DNA sequences in this sample encode the identical CDR3. This chain joins TRBV2 and TRBJ1-5; weak D call: TRBD1 (5 bases). V was cut by 6 bases and J by 0 bases, with 6 bases left in between. The CDR3 runs 13 residues. Looked up from germline, CDR1 is SNHLY and CDR2 is FYNNEI. The CDR3 protein is CASSGGSNQPQHF. CDR3 bases: TGTGCCAGCAGCGGGGGTAGCAATCAGCCCCAGCATTTT. Full variable domain (rest looked up from reference TRBV2 and TRBJ1-5): EPEVTQTPSHQVTQMGQEVILRCVPISNHLYFYWYRQILGQKVEFLVSFYNNEISEKSEIFDDQFSVERPDGSNFTLKIRSTKLEDSAMYFCASSGGSNQPQHFGDGTRLSIL.

The gene calls are TRBV11-3 and TRBJ2-1; 8 bases are a match to TRBD1. The CDR3 contains 15 residues. In germline, CDR1 is SGHNT, CDR2 YENEEA. Trimming took 5 bases from V and 5 from J; bases not matched to a gene: 8. CDR3 coding DNA: TGTGCCAGCAGCACAGCCGGGACAGGACACAATGAGCAGTTCTTC. Its translation: CASSTAGTGHNEQFF.

This clone was observed a single time. This chain joins TRBV4-1 and TRBJ2-3; TRBD1 might be the D (6 bases). The CDR3 contains 17 residues. In germline, CDR1 is MGHRA, CDR2 YSYEKL. Trimming pared 4 bases from V and 1 base from J, leaving 18 bases between. The CDR3 DNA reads TGCGCCAGCAGCCGAACCCTAACAGGGATCGGCACAGATACGCAGTATTTT. The encoded protein is CASSRTLTGIGTDTQYF.

This clone turned up a few times. This rearrangement joins TRBV6-5 to TRBJ1-6; tentative D call: TRBD1 (6 bases). V was pared by 6 bases and J by 7 bases, with 7 bases between. The CDR3 contains 12 residues. Looked up from germline, CDR1 is MNHEY and CDR2 is SVGAGI. CDR3 protein: CASRQGNSPLHF. DNA for the CDR3: TGTGCCAGCAGGCAGGGGAATTCACCCCTCCACTTT.

The CDR3 reads CASSAGADTQYF. In DNA form, the CDR3 reads TGCGCCAGCAGTGCCGGGGCGGATACGCAGTATTTT. The V gene is TRBV10-2, the J gene TRBJ2-3, with D possibly called TRBD1 or TRBD2 (5 bases each). The V end was cut by 4 bases, the J end by 6 bases, with 8 bases between. CDR3 length: 12 amino acids. CDR1 WSHSY and CDR2 SAAADI come from the germline V gene.

This chain uses TRBV7-8 with TRBJ2-2, with D perhaps TRBD1 (6 bases). Trimming shortened V by 2 bases and J by 5 bases, and 9 bases separated the two germline ends. Germline assignment: CDR1 SGHVS and CDR2 FQNEAQ. This CDR3 has 14 residues. CDR3 loop: CASSLKQGTGELFF. The CDR3 DNA follows: TGTGCCAGCAGCTTAAAGCAGGGGACCGGGGAGCTGTTTTTT.

The gene calls are TRBV10-3 and TRBJ1-1; TRBD1 might be the D (5 bases). Trimming pared 6 bases from V and 4 bases from J, leaving 15 bases between. The CDR3 consists of 14 residues. Per germline, CDR1 ENHRY and CDR2 SYGVKD. DNA of the CDR3: TGTGCCATCAGAACACAGGCTGAGGGCACTGAAGCTTTCTTT. Its protein is CAIRTQAEGTEAFF.

The rearrangement links TRBV5-5 to TRBJ2-6, with D hard to call. Germline V gene lookup returns CDR1 SGHKS and CDR2 YYEKEE (reference sequence). CDR3 size: 16 residues. V was shortened by 5 bases and J by 4 bases, with 16 bases between the two germline ends. In DNA, the CDR3 is TGTGCCAGCAGGGAGACAAGGCGCGTCGGGGCCAACGTCCTGACTTTC. Protein sequence: CASRETRRVGANVLTF.

CDR3 sequence (DNA): TGTGCCACCAGCAGAGGGACTAGCGGGGGGGCCGCCTACAATGAGCAGTTCTTC. It is translated as CATSRGTSGGAAYNEQFF. The J gene is TRBJ2-1, the V gene TRBV15; TRBD2 aligns across 15 bases. Germline trimming cut 1 base from V and 2 bases from J; bases unmatched to any gene: 3. The germline V gene encodes CDR1 LNHNV and CDR2 YYDKDF (reference sequence). The length of the CDR3 is 18 residues.

The genes are TRBV6-1 and TRBJ1-5; D possibly corresponds to TRBD1 (6 bases). The germline V gene has CDR1 MNHNS and CDR2 SASEGT. The V end lost 1 base, the J end lost 2 bases, and 12 bases lay between the germline ends. The CDR3 contains 16 residues. The CDR3 nucleotides are TGTGCCAGCAGTGAAGTAAGGGGGAAAGGCAATCAGCCCCAGCATTTT. Its protein is CASSEVRGKGNQPQHF.

V is TRBV5-1 and J is TRBJ2-1, with 7 bases fitting TRBD2. The V and J ends lost 4 bases and 1 base, in that order; junction bases with no gene match: 2. This CDR3 contains 14 residues. In germline, CDR1 is SGHRS, CDR2 YFSETQ. In DNA, the CDR3 is TGCGCCAGCAGCGCAGCGGGGTCCTACAATGAGCAGTTCTTC. Residues: CASSAAGSYNEQFF.